This entry lists 26 T cell receptor beta chains sequenced from one sample in a study of blood T cell repertoires in COVID-19. Profiled with immunoSEQ multiplex PCR; TCRdb holds only in-frame clones, not every one. The sample has 210,000 or so clones, approximately 83% seen once. Sequenced sample: peripheral blood. All receptors derive from a woman aged 30 to 39 with COVID-19, enrolled during active disease.

This clone was counted a single time. The J gene is TRBJ2-7, the V gene TRBV5-6, with 8 bases lining up with TRBD2. The CDR3 extends over 14 amino acids. V dropped 7 bases and J dropped 3; count of bases not matched to a gene: 9. Germline CDR1 SGHDT, CDR2 YYEEEE. DNA for the CDR3: TGTGCCAGCGTCCTCTCCGGGGGGGACTACGAGCAGTACTTC. It is translated as CASVLSGGDYEQYF.

The gene calls are TRBV3-1 (or the pseudogene TRBV3-2) and TRBJ2-1; 14 positions agree with TRBD2. Germline values: CDR1 LGHDT, CDR2 YNNKEL (reference sequence). CDR3 length: 17 residues. The ends lost 6 bases at V and 6 bases at J; junction bases unmatched: 10. DNA of the CDR3: TGTGCCAGCAGTCAACACCGGACTAGCGGGGGGCCCAATGAGCAGTTCTTC. Its translation is CASSQHRTSGGPNEQFF.

This clone showed up just a few times. The chain recombines TRBV10-3 with TRBJ2-2, with D perhaps matching TRBD2 (7 bases). CDR1 ENHRY and CDR2 SYGVKD come from the germline V gene. The CDR3 has 14 amino acids. The V gene lost 7 bases and the J gene lost 4 bases, with 13 bases spanning the gap. CDR3 DNA sequence: TGTGCCATCATGGGGGGGCCGGGCACCGGGGAGCTGTTTTTT. Residues: CAIMGGPGTGELFF.

The chain has TRBV12-3 or TRBV12-4 and TRBJ1-1; maybe TRBD1 (5 bases). The CDR3 is made up of 13 amino acids. Between the trimmed V and J ends, which lost 8 bases and 3 bases, there was a span of 13 bases. In DNA form, the CDR3 reads TGTGCCAGCTTTGAGGGAGGGGACACTGAAGCTTTCTTT. It encodes CASFEGGDTEAFF.

The V call is TRBV2, the J call TRBJ2-1; 9 positions agree with TRBD1. Per germline, CDR1 SNHLY and CDR2 FYNNEI. V lost 4 bases to trimming and J lost 13 bases; unmatched junction nucleotides: 5. The CDR3 sequence is 12 residues long. The CDR3 region has the DNA TGTGCCAGCAGTGGGGACAGGGTTGGTCAGTTCTTC. Its protein is CASSGDRVGQFF. The complete variable domain, with remaining parts taken from reference TRBV2 and TRBJ2-1, reads EPEVTQTPSHQVTQMGQEVILRCVPISNHLYFYWYRQILGQKVEFLVSFYNNEISEKSEIFDDQFSVERPDGSNFTLKIRSTKLEDSAMYFCASSGDRVGQFFGPGTRLTVL.

V usage is TRBV6-2 or TRBV6-3 and J usage is TRBJ2-7; D ambiguous. Per germline, CDR1 MNHEY and CDR2 SVGEGT. The ends were cut back, 4 bases at V and 2 bases at J, with 9 bases in the middle. This CDR3 is 13 amino acids long. The chain's CDR3 is CASSSGMAYEQYF. The CDR3 coding sequence is TGTGCCAGCAGTTCAGGTATGGCCTACGAGCAGTACTTC.

The V and J genes are TRBV4-1 and TRBJ2-7; perhaps TRBD2 as D (5 bases). CDR3 length equals 15 residues. Germline assignment: CDR1 MGHRA and CDR2 YSYEKL. Trimming cost V 0 bases and J 2 bases, with 11 bases left between them. CDR3 nucleotides: TGCGCCAGCAGCCAAGAAGGGAGACATACCTACGAGCAGTACTTC. Its protein is CASSQEGRHTYEQYF.

The rearrangement joins TRBV5-1 to TRBJ2-2; possibly TRBD2 for D (5 bases). With 2 bases removed from V and 5 bases from J, the gap between germline ends came to 16 bases. Germline CDR1 reads SGHRS; CDR2 reads YFSETQ. This CDR3 has 16 residues. This chain's CDR3 is CASSLSGKSGTGELFF. In DNA form, the CDR3 reads TGCGCCAGCAGCTTATCCGGGAAGTCGGGAACCGGGGAGCTGTTTTTT.

V and J are TRBV6-1 and TRBJ2-3, with 8 bases fitting TRBD1. Per the germline V gene, CDR1 is MNHNS and CDR2 is SASEGT. J lost 4 bases, V lost 2 bases, and 11 bases had no gene match. This CDR3 is 17 amino acids long. CDR3 residues: CASSELLGTGVSDTQYF. The CDR3 bases are TGTGCCAGCAGTGAACTATTGGGGACAGGTGTTTCAGATACGCAGTATTTT.

The J gene is TRBJ1-1, the V gene TRBV5-8, with D maybe TRBD1 (5 bases). This CDR3 has 18 residues. V was clipped by 0 bases and J by 1 base, with 19 bases between them. Looked up from germline, CDR1 is SGHTS and CDR2 is YDEGEE. The CDR3 loop reads CASSLANKGWGKNTEAFF. CDR3 DNA: TGTGCCAGCAGCTTGGCCAATAAGGGCTGGGGCAAGAACACTGAAGCTTTCTTT.

The CDR3, as DNA: TGTGCCAGCAGCTTATCGGGGACTCGAAAAAAAGAGACCCAGTACTTC. As protein: CASSLSGTRKKETQYF. The rearrangement joins TRBV11-2 to TRBJ2-5; TRBD2 is a possible D gene (6 bases). The CDR3 runs 16 residues. Between the trimmed V and J ends, which lost 2 bases and 3 bases, there was a span of 16 bases. Germline V gene data show CDR1 as SGHAT and CDR2 as FQNNGV.

The chain couples TRBV4-3 to TRBJ2-5; TRBD2 matches at 8 bases. V shed 0 bases and J 5 bases; nucleotides not matched to a gene: 11. CDR3 size: 17 residues. The V gene's germline CDR1 is LGHNA and CDR2 YSLEER. The CDR3 reads CASSQDGGAGVSETQYF. The CDR3 DNA follows: TGCGCCAGCAGCCAAGATGGGGGAGCGGGAGTAAGTGAGACCCAGTACTTC.

The chain has TRBV6-6 and TRBJ1-2; D remains unclear. Germline V lookup: CDR1 MNHNY, CDR2 SVGAGI (reference sequence). This CDR3 has 15 amino acids. Between the trimmed V and J ends, which lost 4 bases and 0 bases, there was a span of 12 bases. The CDR3 coding sequence is TGTGCCAGCAGTTCCCCGGGGAAGACTAACTATGGCTACACCTTC. Translating gives CASSSPGKTNYGYTF.

There are a few counts of this clone. This chain connects TRBV7-2 to TRBJ2-2; 8 nucleotides match TRBD2. CDR1 is SGHTA, CDR2 FQGNSA, per germline. The CDR3 is 15 residues long. V was pared by 5 bases and J by 6 bases, with 8 bases of the junction left unmatched. As DNA, the CDR3 is TGTGCCAGCAGCCAGGGAGCGGGAGTCGCCGGGGAGCTGTTTTTT. This sequence encodes CASSQGAGVAGELFF.

The chain recombines TRBV6-5 with TRBJ1-1; 10 nucleotides line up with TRBD1. CDR3 length: 15 residues. V was pared by 8 bases and J by 1 base, with 7 bases of the junction left unmatched. Germline V gives CDR1 MNHEY, CDR2 SVGAGI. The CDR3 sequence is CASRDRGLANTEAFF. DNA of the CDR3: TGTGCCAGCCGCGACAGGGGGCTGGCGAACACTGAAGCTTTCTTT.

The J gene is TRBJ2-3, the V gene TRBV27; TRBD2 aligns across 7 bases. CDR1 MNHEY and CDR2 SMNVEV come from the germline V gene (reference sequence). The CDR3 is 14 residues long. V shed 2 bases and J 5 bases; nucleotides not matched to a gene: 4. This CDR3 reads CASSLMAGVDTQYF. CDR3 nucleotides: TGTGCCAGCAGTTTAATGGCGGGAGTAGATACGCAGTATTTT.

V and J are TRBV9 and TRBJ2-3; D gene ambiguous. The V end was cut by 3 bases, the J end by 3 bases, with 5 bases between. The CDR3 runs 12 residues. Per germline, CDR1 SGDLS and CDR2 YYNGEE. CDR3 coding DNA: TGTGCCAGCAGCGCCCTAACAGATACGCAGTATTTT. Translation gives CASSALTDTQYF.

The gene calls are TRBV6-2 or TRBV6-3 and TRBJ2-2, with D perhaps TRBD1 (6 bases). V lost 5 bases to trimming and J lost 0 bases, with 16 bases between them. CDR1 is MNHEY, CDR2 SVGEGT, per germline. CDR3 length: 17 amino acids. The DNA for the CDR3 is TGTGCCAGCAGTCCACTGAGGGGGACCTCGAACACCGGGGAGCTGTTTTTT. As protein: CASSPLRGTSNTGELFF.

The rearrangement uses TRBV3-1 (or the pseudogene TRBV3-2) and TRBJ2-7, with D tentatively TRBD1 (6 bases). The germline CDR1 and CDR2 sequences are LGHDT and YNNKEL (reference sequence). V shed 0 bases and J shed 3 bases, with 12 bases lying between them. The CDR3 consists of 15 residues. This CDR3 is CASSQDIGQIYEQYF. The CDR3 DNA follows: TGTGCCAGCAGCCAAGATATCGGACAGATCTACGAGCAGTACTTC.

This clone appeared a single time. The gene calls are TRBV4-3 and TRBJ2-4; D possibly corresponds to TRBD2 (5 bases). Trimming pared 1 base from V and 3 bases from J, leaving 10 bases between. Germline CDR1 is LGHNA and CDR2 is YSLEER. The CDR3 runs to 15 residues. Here the CDR3 reads CASSQGFEGKNIQYF. DNA for the CDR3: TGCGCCAGCAGCCAAGGGTTCGAGGGCAAAAACATTCAGTACTTC.

The chain uses TRBV7-9 and TRBJ1-6; TRBD1 matches at 9 bases. V shed 5 bases, J shed 10 bases, and the junction held 6 bases outside the gene matches. Germline-derived CDR1 and CDR2 are SEHNR and FQNEAQ (reference sequence). The CDR3 covers 14 residues. CDR3 sequence reads: CASSPDRGESPLHF. Written as DNA, the CDR3 is TGTGCCAGCAGCCCGGACAGGGGTGAGTCACCCCTCCACTTT.

The rearrangement joins TRBV5-6 to TRBJ1-3; D may be TRBD1 (5 bases). Germline V CDR1 and CDR2: SGHDT, YYEEEE. V was cut by 1 base and J by 4 bases, with 12 bases left in between. CDR3 length: 15 amino acids. In nucleotides, the CDR3 is TGTGCCAGCAGCTTGTATGGACAACCCGGAAACACCATATATTTT. This gives the protein CASSLYGQPGNTIYF. The variable domain in full, with the rest retrieved from reference TRBV5-6 and TRBJ1-3, is DAGVTQSPTHLIKTRGQQVTLRCSPKSGHDTVSWYQQALGQGPQFIFQYYEEEERQRGNFPDRFSGHQFPNYSSELNVNALLLGDSALYLCASSLYGQPGNTIYFGEGSWLTVV.

The V gene is TRBV7-9, the J gene TRBJ1-1, with a possible D match to TRBD1 (6 bases). The CDR3 length is 13 residues. V was trimmed by 4 bases and J by 4 bases, leaving 10 bases between them. Germline CDR1 and CDR2: SEHNR and FQNEAQ (reference sequence). The CDR3 nucleotides are TGTGCCAGCAGCTCCTTAGGGGGCACTGAAGCTTTCTTT. Translating it yields CASSSLGGTEAFF.

The sample holds a few counts of this clone. The gene calls are TRBV28 and TRBJ2-4; possible D gene TRBD1, 5 bases. CDR1 and CDR2 (germline): MDHEN, SYDVKM. The CDR3 is 15 amino acids. The V end was cut by 6 bases, the J end by 0 bases, with 12 bases between. In DNA form, the CDR3 reads TGTGCCAGCAGGCCAACGACAGTAGCCAAAAACATTCAGTACTTC. This encodes CASRPTTVAKNIQYF.

This clone was detected once. J is TRBJ1-1 and V is TRBV19; D gene uncertain. CDR3 length: 10 amino acids. Germline lookup yields CDR1 LNHDA and CDR2 SQIVND (reference sequence). Trimming removed 10 bases at V and 2 bases at J, with 5 bases between. CDR3 residues: CATFNTEAFF. The CDR3 DNA reads TGTGCCACCTTCAACACTGAAGCTTTCTTT. Looking up the rest from reference TRBV19 and TRBJ1-1 gives the full variable domain: DGGITQSPKYLFRKEGQNVTLSCEQNLNHDAMYWYRQDPGQGLRLIYYSQIVNDFQKGDIAEGYSVSREKKESFPLTVTSAQKNPTAFYLCATFNTEAFFGQGTRLTVV.

In its sample, this clone was seen once. The gene calls are TRBV18 and TRBJ1-6; TRBD1 might be the D (6 bases). The V end was cut by 8 bases, the J end by 5 bases, with 10 bases between. The CDR3 runs to 13 residues. CDR1 and CDR2 from the germline V gene are KGHSH and LQKENI. The CDR3 bases are TGTGCCAGCACATCAGGGGATAATTCACCCCTCCACTTT. It is translated as CASTSGDNSPLHF.